This TCR beta chain was sequenced in a study of blood T cell repertoires in COVID-19. Study details: Samples taken during acute and convalescent COVID-19 were collected in the United States, Italy and Spain. The cDNA or gDNA used as material had been derived from T cells, B-cell-depleted T cells, or PBMCs.

This CDR3 has 16 amino acids. Germline-derived CDR1 and CDR2 are LGHDT and YNNKEL (reference sequence). With V trimmed by 4 bases and J by 1 base, 5 bases remained unmatched. In the original workflow: Amplification of reference gene primers provided the estimated nucleated cell counts. The data were produced by immunoSEQ multiplex PCR, yet TCRdb's version contains in-frame clones alone and is incomplete. V, J and clone size are taken as reported in that table, and D and trimming were inferred from the DNA itself. The data contain fewer than 200,000 clones, approximately 90% of them seen just once; the ten biggest clones take up roughly 1.5%.

This receptor was taken from a woman between 50 and 59 years old with acute or convalescent COVID-19. Source material: peripheral blood. J is TRBJ2-3 and V is TRBV3-1 (or the pseudogene TRBV3-2), with 10 bases lining up with TRBD1. The DNA for the CDR3 is TGTGCCAGCAGCCTCGCCGGGACAGGGGGCACAGATACGCAGTATTTT. Encoded protein: CASSLAGTGGTDTQYF.